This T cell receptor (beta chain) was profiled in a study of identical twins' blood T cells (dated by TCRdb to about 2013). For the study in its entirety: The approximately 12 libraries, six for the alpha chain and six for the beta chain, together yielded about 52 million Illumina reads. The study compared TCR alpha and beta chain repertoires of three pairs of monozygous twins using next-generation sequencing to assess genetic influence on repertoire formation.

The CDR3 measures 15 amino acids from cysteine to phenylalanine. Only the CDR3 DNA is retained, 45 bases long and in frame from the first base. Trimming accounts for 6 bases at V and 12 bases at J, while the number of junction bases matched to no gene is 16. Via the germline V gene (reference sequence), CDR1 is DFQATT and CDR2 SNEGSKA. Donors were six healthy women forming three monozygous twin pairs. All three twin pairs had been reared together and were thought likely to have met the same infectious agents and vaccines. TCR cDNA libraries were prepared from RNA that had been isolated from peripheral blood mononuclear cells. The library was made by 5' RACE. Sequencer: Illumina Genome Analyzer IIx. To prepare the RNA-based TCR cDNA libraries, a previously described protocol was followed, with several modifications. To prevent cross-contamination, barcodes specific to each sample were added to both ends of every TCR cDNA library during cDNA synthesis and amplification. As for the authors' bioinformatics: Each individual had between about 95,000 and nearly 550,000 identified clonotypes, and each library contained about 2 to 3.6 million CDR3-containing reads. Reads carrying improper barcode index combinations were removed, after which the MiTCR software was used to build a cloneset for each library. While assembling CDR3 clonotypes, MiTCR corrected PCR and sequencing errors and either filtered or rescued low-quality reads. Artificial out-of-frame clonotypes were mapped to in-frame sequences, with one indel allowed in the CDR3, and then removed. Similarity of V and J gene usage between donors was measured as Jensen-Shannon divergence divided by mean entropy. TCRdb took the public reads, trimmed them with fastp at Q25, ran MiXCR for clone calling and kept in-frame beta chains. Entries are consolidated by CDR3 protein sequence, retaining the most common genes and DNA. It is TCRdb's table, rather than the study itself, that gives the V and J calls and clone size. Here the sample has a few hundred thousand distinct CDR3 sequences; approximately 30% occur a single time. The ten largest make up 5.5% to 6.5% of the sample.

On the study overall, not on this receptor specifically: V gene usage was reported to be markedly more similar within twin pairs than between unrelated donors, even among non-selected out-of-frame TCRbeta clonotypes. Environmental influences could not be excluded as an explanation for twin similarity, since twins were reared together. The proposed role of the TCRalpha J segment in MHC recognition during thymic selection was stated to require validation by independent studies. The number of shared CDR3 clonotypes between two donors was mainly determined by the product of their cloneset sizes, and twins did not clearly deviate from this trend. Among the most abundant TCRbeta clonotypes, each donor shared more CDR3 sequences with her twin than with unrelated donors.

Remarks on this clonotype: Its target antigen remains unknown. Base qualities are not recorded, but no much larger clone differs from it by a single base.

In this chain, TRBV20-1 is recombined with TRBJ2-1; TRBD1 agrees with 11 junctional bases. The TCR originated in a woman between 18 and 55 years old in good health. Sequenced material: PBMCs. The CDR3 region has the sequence CSARSGDRGTSRQFF. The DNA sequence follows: TGCAGTGCCCGGAGCGGGGACAGGGGGACGAGTAGGCAGTTCTTC.